This T cell receptor (beta chain) was obtained from a study of immune characterization of retroperitoneal liposarcoma. One entry per CDR3 protein, called by TCRdb with MiXCR from the PCR reads. Of approximately 10,000 distinct CDR3 sequences in the sample, around a quarter are singletons; the top ten hold about 8%. This clonotype ranks as medium-sized. This receptor was taken from a female donor with retroperitoneal liposarcoma. Specimen: tumor tissue.

CDR3 coding DNA: TGTGCCAGCAGCCCAGAGGCCGTGAACACTGAAGCTTTCTTT. It yields the protein CASSPEAVNTEAFF. This chain uses TRBV7-8 with TRBJ1-1; D is undetermined. The V gene lost 5 bases and the J gene lost 0 bases, with 10 bases spanning the gap. CDR1 is SGHVS, CDR2 FQNEAQ, per germline. This CDR3 comprises 14 residues.